The sequence of this TCR beta chain was determined in a study of Ad26.COV2.S vaccination and SARS-CoV-2 variants. In the study overall: Dosing was one shot or two shots 56 days apart.

Documented treatment: 15 to 20 received Ad26.COV2.S at low or high dose, single or two shots; about 5 received placebo; per-sample allocation not given. Sampling occurred on day 63 after the first vaccine or placebo injection. Aged 18-55 years, donor was enrolled in Boston in 2020. Regarding this clone: Its target is unknown.

The CDR3 runs to 17 residues. The V and J ends lost 6 bases and 0 bases, in that order; junction bases with no gene match: 11. Germline lookup yields CDR1 SEHNR and CDR2 FQNEAQ (reference sequence). General study points: Spike-specific responses of CD8+ and CD4+ T cells were reported to display substantial breadth after vaccination.

TCRdb keeps only in-frame clones here, not all; method: immunoSEQ multiplex PCR. The table has hundreds of thousands of clones, 75% to 95% seen once. Sequenced material: peripheral blood, taken in a trial of Ad26.COV2.S vaccine versus placebo. The TCR comes from a person aged 18-60 years who received the Ad26.COV2.S COVID-19 vaccine or a placebo. This chain uses TRBV7-9 with TRBJ1-5; TRBD1 aligns across 7 bases. The CDR3: CASRFYRGSNSNQPQHF. CDR3 sequence (DNA): TGTGCCAGCAGGTTTTACAGGGGTTCTAATAGCAATCAGCCCCAGCATTTT. Full variable domain (rest looked up from reference TRBV7-9 and TRBJ1-5): DTGVSQNPRHKITKRGQNVTFRCDPISEHNRLYWYRQTLGQGPEFLTYFQNEAQLEKSRLLSDRFSAERPKGSFSTLEIQRTEQGDSAMYLCASRFYRGSNSNQPQHFGDGTRLSIL.